This TCR beta chain comes out of a study of cytomegalovirus exposure and HLA in healthy donors. A multiplex PCR was run with 60 Vbeta primers and 13 Jbeta primers. Assay: immunoSEQ multiplex PCR; the TCRdb copy retains only in-frame clones and omits some. This table has about 130,000 clones, 75% to 85% appearing once. About this clone: The junction departs from germline at one end; a sequencing error may be responsible.

Germline values: CDR1 MNHEY, CDR2 SVGAGI. This CDR3 is built from 14 residues. This TCR was recovered from a man between 40 and 49 years old in good health and CMV-seronegative. Sequencing was performed on PBMCs. The gene calls are TRBV6-5 and TRBJ2-3; D possibly corresponds to TRBD1 (5 bases). In nucleotides, the CDR3 is TGTGCCGGCAGTTACGACAGTTCTCCAGATACGCAGTATTTT. Its protein product is CAGSYDSSPDTQYF.